This TCR beta chain came from a study of CD4+ T cells in melanoma. About this clone itself: As yet, its antigen is unknown.

The CDR3 loop spans 16 amino acids. Germline CDR1 and CDR2: SGHVS and FQNEAQ. The V segment lost 3 bases and the J segment 3 bases; nucleotides outside the gene matches: 7. Findings and limits, study-wide: Neoantigen-specific CD4+ T cells in melanoma reportedly had diverse differentiation states. CD8+ T cell, macrophage and B cell function reportedly correlated with neoantigen-specific CD4+ T cells.

Sequencing used immunoSEQ multiplex PCR; TCRdb keeps in-frame clones, though not all of them. The table records about 140,000 clones, about nine tenths of them present only once. The chain couples TRBV7-8 to TRBJ1-5; 8 bases line up with TRBD1. This TCR was recovered from a human donor with melanoma. The CDR3 protein is CASSFSRTGTNQPQHF. The CDR3 coding sequence is TGTGCCAGCAGCTTCTCTCGGACAGGGACCAATCAGCCCCAGCATTTT.